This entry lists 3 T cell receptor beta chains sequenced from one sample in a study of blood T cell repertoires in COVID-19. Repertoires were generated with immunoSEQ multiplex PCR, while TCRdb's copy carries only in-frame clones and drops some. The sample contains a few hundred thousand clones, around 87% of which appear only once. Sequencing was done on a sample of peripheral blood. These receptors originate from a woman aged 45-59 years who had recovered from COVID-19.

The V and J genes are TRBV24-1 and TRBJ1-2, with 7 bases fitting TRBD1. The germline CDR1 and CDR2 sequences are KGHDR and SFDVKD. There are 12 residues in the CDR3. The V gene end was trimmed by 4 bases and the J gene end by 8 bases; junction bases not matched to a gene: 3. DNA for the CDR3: TGTGCCACCAGTGACGTGGACAGGGGCTACACCTTC. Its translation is CATSDVDRGYTF.

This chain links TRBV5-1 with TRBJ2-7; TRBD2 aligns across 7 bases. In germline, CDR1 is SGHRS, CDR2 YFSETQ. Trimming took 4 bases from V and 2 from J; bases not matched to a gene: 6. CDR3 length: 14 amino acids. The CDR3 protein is CASSPRGGTYEQYF. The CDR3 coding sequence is TGCGCCAGCAGCCCGCGGGGAGGGACCTACGAGCAGTACTTC. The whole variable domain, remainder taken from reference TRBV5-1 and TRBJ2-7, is KAGVTQTPRYLIKTRGQQVTLSCSPISGHRSVSWYQQTPGQGLQFLFEYFSETQRNKGNFPGRFSGRQFSNSRSEMNVSTLELGDSALYLCASSPRGGTYEQYFGPGTRLTVT.

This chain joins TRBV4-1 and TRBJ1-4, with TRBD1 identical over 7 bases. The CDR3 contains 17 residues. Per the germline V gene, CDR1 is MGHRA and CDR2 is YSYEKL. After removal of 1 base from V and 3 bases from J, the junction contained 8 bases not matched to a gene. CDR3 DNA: TGCGCCAGCAGCCAAGGCGCCCACAGGGGCCCTAATGAAAAACTGTTTTTT. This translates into CASSQGAHRGPNEKLFF.